The present entry profiles one T cell receptor (beta chain) with its context. Primers used in a second PCR of roughly 6 to 12 cycles were a sample-barcoded 5' primer and a J-beta primer mix. TCRdb processed the 5' RACE reads anew with MiXCR; each CDR3 protein has one entry. There are roughly 2 million distinct CDR3 sequences in the sample; around half occur only once, and around 2.1% lies in the top ten. The source of the sample is a study of blood T cells in healthy people across ages. Each donor's blood draw was approximately 10 milliliters of peripheral blood. CDR3 size: 17 residues. Per germline, CDR1 DFQATT and CDR2 SNEGSKA (reference sequence). Trimming left V 2 bases short and J 4 bases short, with 23 bases between.

Specimen: blood. The TCR comes from a woman between 35 and 50 years old in good health. The genes are TRBV20-1 and TRBJ1-1, with D tentatively TRBD1 (6 bases). The CDR3 here is CSARLYGGQLGSTEAFF. The CDR3, as DNA: TGCAGTGCTAGATTGTACGGGGGGCAGTTAGGAAGCACTGAAGCTTTCTTT.